Listed here are 15 T cell receptor beta chains from one sample, sequenced in a study of cytomegalovirus exposure and HLA in healthy donors. The PCR ran on 60 Vbeta and 13 Jbeta primers. Profiling relied on immunoSEQ multiplex PCR, and the TCRdb table lists in-frame clones only, not all of them. This sample has 60,000 to 70,000 clones; 65% to 85% occur once, and the top ten carry about 2.9%. The specimen was PBMCs. These receptors were collected from a woman aged 25 to 39 in good health and CMV-seronegative.

The chain employs TRBV20-1 and TRBJ2-3; no clear D gene. The CDR3 extends over 11 amino acids. The V end was cut by 6 bases, the J end by 13 bases, with 17 bases between. Germline V lookup: CDR1 DFQATT, CDR2 SNEGSKA (reference sequence). Here the CDR3 DNA reads TGCAGTGCCCCTCTAGGCTCCCGGGAGTATTTT. Its translation: CSAPLGSREYF.

This chain uses TRBV9 with TRBJ2-7, with 10 nucleotides matching TRBD2. Germline lookup yields CDR1 SGDLS and CDR2 YYNGEE. This CDR3 is 14 amino acids long. Trimming removed 3 bases from V and 5 bases from J; junction bases left unmatched: 5. The CDR3 reads CASSAAGGPHEQYF. The CDR3 DNA is TGTGCCAGCAGCGCAGCGGGGGGGCCCCACGAGCAGTACTTC.

Details on this clone: A junction boundary mismatches the germline segment, possibly from a read error. The genes are TRBV7-9 and TRBJ2-1, with 10 bases fitting TRBD2. Germline assignment: CDR1 SEHNR and CDR2 FQNEAQ (reference sequence). The length of the CDR3 is 15 residues. The chain's CDR3 is CSSRRTSGRLGEQFF. As DNA, the CDR3 is TGTTCCAGCAGACGGACTAGCGGAAGGTTGGGTGAGCAGTTCTTC.

This clone was detected only a few times. CDR3 residues: CASSQEIPGGHNEQFF. In nucleotides, the CDR3 is TGCGCCAGCAGCCAAGAGATCCCAGGGGGGCACAATGAGCAGTTCTTC. This chain links TRBV4-3 with TRBJ2-1, with D tentatively TRBD1 (7 bases). V was cut by 0 bases and J by 5 bases, with 14 bases left in between. The CDR3 length is 16 residues. Germline CDR1 reads LGHNA; CDR2 reads YSLEER.

Details on this clone: This sample includes further DNA sequences coding for the same CDR3. The V and J genes are TRBV7-2 and TRBJ2-3; no definite D call. CDR3 length: 15 amino acids. Germline CDR1 reads SGHTA; CDR2 reads FQGNSA. Between the trimmed V and J ends, which lost 4 bases and 0 bases, there was a span of 11 bases. The CDR3 sequence: CASSSRHRSTDTQYF. As DNA, the CDR3 is TGTGCCAGCAGCTCAAGACACCGGAGCACAGATACGCAGTATTTT.

This sequence joins TRBV18 and TRBJ1-1; 7 positions agree with TRBD1. The junction had 8 bases not matched to a gene; V was cut back by 4 bases and J by 6 bases. This CDR3 is 14 amino acids long. In germline, CDR1 is KGHSH, CDR2 LQKENI. CDR3 sequence reads: CASSLQGQGAEAFF. The CDR3 coding sequence is TGTGCCAGCTCACTACAGGGTCAGGGGGCTGAAGCTTTCTTT.

J is TRBJ1-1 and V is TRBV5-8, with D hard to call. Trimming pared 1 base from V and 1 base from J, leaving 8 bases between. The germline V gene has CDR1 SGHTS and CDR2 YDEGEE. This CDR3 region has 14 residues. The CDR3 nucleotides are TGTGCCAGCAGCTTGATGTCAGGGAACACTGAAGCTTTCTTT. Translation gives CASSLMSGNTEAFF. The complete variable domain, with remaining parts taken from reference TRBV5-8 and TRBJ1-1, reads EAGVTQSPTHLIKTRGQQATLRCSPISGHTSVYWYQQALGLGLQFLLWYDEGEERNRGNFPPRFSGRQFPNYSSELNVNALELEDSALYLCASSLMSGNTEAFFGQGTRLTVV.

The genes are TRBV2 and TRBJ2-1; D is ambiguous. Per the germline V gene, CDR1 is SNHLY and CDR2 is FYNNEI. V lost 3 bases to trimming and J lost 3 bases, with 12 bases between them. The CDR3 length is 15 residues. For the CDR3, the DNA is TGTGCCAGCAGTGAGGTATTCACCGGCTACAATGAGCAGTTCTTC. It encodes CASSEVFTGYNEQFF.

Only a few counts were recorded for this clone. The V and J genes are TRBV5-1 and TRBJ2-5, with 10 bases identical to TRBD2. Germline V gene sequence: CDR1 SGHRS, CDR2 YFSETQ. After removal of 2 bases from V and 1 base from J, the junction contained 8 bases not matched to a gene. This CDR3 spans 17 amino acids. The CDR3 DNA reads TGCGCCAGCAGCTTCAGGGTAGCGGGGGGATCCCAAGAGACCCAGTACTTC. Protein sequence: CASSFRVAGGSQETQYF.

In this sample, this clone turned up a few times. The rearrangement links TRBV7-9 to TRBJ2-3; possibly TRBD1 for D (6 bases). This CDR3 contains 15 residues. With 5 bases removed from V and 0 bases from J, the gap between germline ends came to 12 bases. Per the germline V gene, CDR1 is SEHNR and CDR2 is FQNEAQ (reference sequence). The CDR3 bases are TGTGCCAGCAGCCAAGGAGGACAGAGCACAGATACGCAGTATTTT. Translating it yields CASSQGGQSTDTQYF.

The chain is built from TRBV11-3 and TRBJ2-1, with 14 bases that match TRBD2. The CDR3 has 16 amino acids. Germline CDR1 SGHNT, CDR2 YENEEA. V shed 3 bases, J shed 6 bases, and the junction held 4 bases outside the gene matches. The CDR3 region has the DNA TGTGCCAGCAGCTTGGGGACTAGCGGGGGTCCCAATGAGCAGTTCTTC. Amino acid sequence: CASSLGTSGGPNEQFF.

This clone was detected a few times. The chain has TRBV5-4 and TRBJ2-7; 10 bases fit TRBD1. Looked up from germline, CDR1 is SGHNT and CDR2 is YYREEE (reference sequence). J was trimmed by 5 bases and V by 4 bases; bases with no gene match: 12. The CDR3 covers 16 residues. The CDR3 DNA reads as TGTGCCAGCAGCCTGACAGGGGGCGCTAAGTTGAACGAGCAGTACTTC. Protein product: CASSLTGGAKLNEQYF.

The chain links TRBV29-1 to TRBJ2-5, with 11 bases fitting TRBD2. Germline CDR1 and CDR2: SQVTM and ANQGSEA. This CDR3 is 16 amino acids long. After removal of 8 bases from V and 5 bases from J, the junction contained 16 bases not matched to a gene. CDR3 nucleotides: TGCAGCTCCTGGAGGGCTAGCGGGGGGCGGGGTGAGACCCAGTACTTC. Its protein product is CSSWRASGGRGETQYF.

CDR3 loop: CASSPGQDYGYTF. In DNA form, the CDR3 reads TGTGCCAGCTCACCGGGACAGGACTATGGCTACACCTTC. This rearrangement joins TRBV18 to TRBJ1-2, with 8 bases matching TRBD1. The CDR3 is 13 residues long. Germline V gives CDR1 KGHSH, CDR2 LQKENI. Trimming took 3 bases from V and 3 from J; bases not matched to a gene: 0.

The chain uses TRBV5-1 and TRBJ1-4, with unresolved D. V lost 0 bases to trimming and J lost 7 bases, with 7 bases between them. There are 13 residues in the CDR3. Looked up from germline, CDR1 is SGHRS and CDR2 is YFSETQ. The CDR3 here is CASSLGASEKLFF. CDR3 DNA: TGCGCCAGCAGCTTGGGGGCGAGTGAAAAACTGTTTTTT.